This entry lists 23 T cell receptor beta chains sequenced from one sample in a study of cytomegalovirus exposure and HLA in healthy donors. The study ran its PCR with 60 Vbeta and 13 Jbeta primers. The data were produced by immunoSEQ multiplex PCR, yet TCRdb's version contains in-frame clones alone and is incomplete. The sample lists some 130,000 clones; 70% to 85% were seen once. The specimen was PBMCs. The receptor set was obtained from a female donor in good health and CMV-seronegative.

This rearrangement joins TRBV28 to TRBJ2-7, with a possible D match to TRBD2 (5 bases). The CDR3 covers 13 residues. Germline CDR1 MDHEN, CDR2 SYDVKM. The germline V and J ends were trimmed by 6 bases and 3 bases, with 12 bases remaining between them. CDR3 DNA sequence: TGTGCCAGCAGGACCTCCAGCGGCTACGAGCAGTACTTC. Translation gives CASRTSSGYEQYF.

J is TRBJ2-5 and V is TRBV4-3; TRBD1 agrees at 7 bases. Looked up from germline, CDR1 is LGHNA and CDR2 is YSLEER. Trimming took 0 bases from V and 7 from J; bases not matched to a gene: 8. The CDR3 is 15 residues long. CDR3 nucleotide sequence: TGCGCCAGCAGCCAAGAAGGGAAGCCAGGGGGGACCCAGTACTTC. This encodes CASSQEGKPGGTQYF.

This chain uses TRBV29-1 with TRBJ2-5; D may be TRBD1 (7 bases). Trimming cost V 7 bases and J 0 bases, with 12 bases left between them. Germline V lookup: CDR1 SQVTM, CDR2 ANQGSEA. The CDR3 contains 13 residues. As DNA, the CDR3 is TGCAGCGCCTCAGGGGGGTACCAAGAGACCCAGTACTTC. Its protein is CSASGGYQETQYF.

V gene TRBV11-2 combines with J gene TRBJ2-1; 11 nucleotides match TRBD2. J was trimmed by 2 bases and V by 7 bases; bases with no gene match: 13. CDR1 and CDR2 from the germline V gene are SGHAT and FQNNGV. This CDR3 is built from 18 residues. In DNA, the CDR3 is TGTGCCAGCAAGAGCCTCCGAAGACTAGCGGGGACCTACAATGAGCAGTTCTTC. Amino acid sequence: CASKSLRRLAGTYNEQFF.

This CDR3 reads CASSLSGMGPGDYGYTF. In nucleotides, the CDR3 is TGTGCCAGCAGTTTATCCGGAATGGGTCCAGGGGACTATGGCTACACCTTC. The chain is built from TRBV27 and TRBJ1-2; D may be TRBD1 (6 bases). V gave up 0 bases and J gave up 3 bases, with 17 bases separating them. The CDR3 runs 17 residues. Looked up from germline, CDR1 is MNHEY and CDR2 is SMNVEV (reference sequence).

This rearrangement joins TRBV5-4 to TRBJ2-3, with 8 bases aligning to TRBD2. CDR3 size: 16 residues. V shed 4 bases and J 0 bases; nucleotides not matched to a gene: 7. Germline CDR1 SGHNT, CDR2 YYREEE (reference sequence). The CDR3 loop is CASSTGGSSSTDTQYF. The CDR3 DNA reads as TGTGCCAGCAGCACGGGGGGGAGCTCTAGCACAGATACGCAGTATTTT.

The V call is TRBV19, the J call TRBJ2-7, with D possibly matching TRBD2 (5 bases). The CDR3 runs 13 residues. V was clipped by 0 bases and J by 4 bases, with 7 bases between them. Germline V gene lookup returns CDR1 LNHDA and CDR2 SQIVND (reference sequence). This chain's CDR3 is CASSIDGGYEQYF. CDR3 DNA sequence: TGTGCCAGTAGTATAGACGGAGGATACGAGCAGTACTTC.

The rearrangement uses TRBV4-3 and TRBJ2-1; D is possibly TRBD2 (5 bases). V was pared by 0 bases and J by 7 bases, with 10 bases between. Germline assignment: CDR1 LGHNA and CDR2 YSLEER. The CDR3 totals 14 residues. CDR3 amino acids: CASSQDRTGNEQFF. In DNA, the CDR3 is TGCGCCAGCAGCCAAGATCGGACGGGGAATGAGCAGTTCTTC.

The rearrangement uses TRBV6-1 and TRBJ1-2; no reliable D call. The germline gives CDR1 MNHNS, CDR2 SASEGT. The V gene lost 4 bases and the J gene lost 7 bases, with 10 bases spanning the gap. The CDR3 extends over 12 amino acids. The CDR3: CASSVAEGGYTF. The CDR3 DNA follows: TGTGCCAGCAGTGTGGCAGAGGGTGGCTACACCTTC.

The V and J genes are TRBV2 and TRBJ1-5; D gene uncertain. The CDR3 runs 13 residues. Trimming took 7 bases from V and 7 from J, leaving 14 bases between them. Germline CDR1 reads SNHLY; CDR2 reads FYNNEI. In nucleotides, the CDR3 is TGTGCCAGCATGGGGAGGTTGAGACAGCCCCAGCATTTT. Its translation: CASMGRLRQPQHF.

J is TRBJ1-2 and V is TRBV5-1; D gene uncertain. CDR3 length: 13 amino acids. V gave up 3 bases and J gave up 2 bases, with 8 bases separating them. The germline gives CDR1 SGHRS, CDR2 YFSETQ. CDR3 DNA sequence: TGCGCCAGCAGCTCGAATGAGAACTATGGCTACACCTTC. As protein: CASSSNENYGYTF.

The V and J genes are TRBV19 and TRBJ2-5; a weak D match, TRBD1 (5 bases). The germline gives CDR1 LNHDA, CDR2 SQIVND (reference sequence). This CDR3 is 13 amino acids long. V was clipped by 4 bases and J by 2 bases, with 8 bases between them. The CDR3 DNA sequence: TGTGCCAGTAGTAGCCGACAGCAAGAGACCCAGTACTTC. Amino acid sequence: CASSSRQQETQYF. Based on the CDR3 plus reference TRBV19 and TRBJ2-5, the full variable domain is DGGITQSPKYLFRKEGQNVTLSCEQNLNHDAMYWYRQDPGQGLRLIYYSQIVNDFQKGDIAEGYSVSREKKESFPLTVTSAQKNPTAFYLCASSSRQQETQYFGPGTRLLVL.

This clone was recorded at least ten times. The rearrangement links TRBV7-2 to TRBJ2-7; 7 bases fit TRBD1. The length of the CDR3 is 14 residues. Germline assignment: CDR1 SGHTA and CDR2 FQGNSA. V dropped 4 bases and J dropped 5; count of bases not matched to a gene: 8. CDR3 DNA sequence: TGTGCCAGCAGCTCGACCGGGACAGCCCACGAGCAGTACTTC. Amino acid sequence: CASSSTGTAHEQYF.

This rearrangement joins TRBV21-1 to TRBJ2-7; the listed D gene, TRBD2, was not tested against the DNA. TRBV21-1 is listed as a pseudogene. The CDR3 spans 15 residues. DNA for the CDR3: TGTGCCAGCAGCCTTAGCAAGGGGAGGGCGAACGAGCAGTACTTC. Residues: CASSLSKGRANEQYF.

CDR3 DNA: TGTGCCAGCAGCCTCCGACAGGGACCCGTTTACAATGAGCAGTTCTTC. Translated: CASSLRQGPVYNEQFF. V usage is TRBV7-3 and J usage is TRBJ2-1; 7 nucleotides align to TRBD1. J lost 4 bases, V lost 5 bases, and 11 bases had no gene match. This CDR3 is 16 amino acids long. From germline, CDR1 is SGHTA and CDR2 FQGTGA.

The chain joins TRBV15 to TRBJ2-7; tentative D call: TRBD1 (6 bases). The V gene lost 5 bases and the J gene lost 3 bases, with 14 bases spanning the gap. This CDR3 comprises 14 residues. Looked up from germline, CDR1 is LNHNV and CDR2 is YYDKDF (reference sequence). The CDR3 nucleotides read TGTGCCACCAGCCGCCAAAAAGGGGGCTACGAGCAGTACTTC. Protein: CATSRQKGGYEQYF.

The chain joins TRBV11-1 to TRBJ2-3, with 10 bases identical to TRBD1. Per the germline V gene, CDR1 is SGHAT and CDR2 is FQDESV (reference sequence). There are 16 residues in the CDR3. Unmatched junction bases numbered 9, after V lost 5 bases and J lost 4 bases. The CDR3 spells CASSHIDRGRADTQYF. CDR3 DNA: TGTGCCAGCAGCCACATAGACAGGGGGCGCGCAGATACGCAGTATTTT.

The V and J genes are TRBV5-1 and TRBJ2-1; a weak D match, TRBD2 (5 bases). Looked up from germline, CDR1 is SGHRS and CDR2 is YFSETQ. V was cut by 3 bases and J by 7 bases, with 20 bases left in between. The CDR3 has 16 residues. CDR3 coding DNA: TGCGCCAGCAGCTATGGGGAGTTTTTCCCCCAAAATGAGCAGTTCTTC. This codes for CASSYGEFFPQNEQFF.

The V gene is TRBV4-3, the J gene TRBJ2-3; D is possibly TRBD1 (6 bases). In germline, CDR1 is LGHNA, CDR2 YSLEER. V was clipped by 1 base and J by 0 bases, with 14 bases between them. The CDR3 covers 17 residues. CDR3 loop: CASSQARRDTSTDTQYF. For the CDR3, the DNA is TGCGCCAGCAGCCAAGCGAGAAGGGACACAAGCACAGATACGCAGTATTTT.

This clone has just one count. The CDR3 bases are TGTGCCAGCAGTGAATATGGGGGGACTAATGAAAAACTGTTTTTT. This codes for CASSEYGGTNEKLFF. This chain joins TRBV25-1 and TRBJ1-4; weak D call: TRBD1 (5 bases). Trimming stripped 0 bases from V and 2 bases from J, with 7 bases between. Looked up from germline, CDR1 is MGHDK and CDR2 is SYGVNS. The CDR3 loop spans 15 amino acids.

The chain has TRBV4-3 and TRBJ2-1, with a weak D call TRBD1 (5 bases). Trimming pared 0 bases from V and 8 bases from J, leaving 11 bases between. There are 14 residues in the CDR3. The germline V gene has CDR1 LGHNA and CDR2 YSLEER. The CDR3 sequence is CASSQDLQGDEQFF. CDR3 coding DNA: TGCGCCAGCAGCCAAGACCTGCAGGGCGATGAGCAGTTCTTC.

This chain uses TRBV9 with TRBJ2-7; TRBD1 is a possible D gene (6 bases). Germline CDR1 reads SGDLS; CDR2 reads YYNGEE. Trimming stripped 2 bases from V and 2 bases from J, with 14 bases between. The CDR3 is made up of 15 amino acids. CDR3 loop: CASSVGPGQTYEQYF. CDR3 coding DNA: TGTGCCAGCAGCGTGGGACCGGGACAAACCTACGAGCAGTACTTC.

The genes are TRBV29-1 and TRBJ2-5; D is unresolved. CDR3 length: 11 amino acids. From germline, CDR1 is SQVTM and CDR2 ANQGSEA. Trimming took off 6 bases at V and 1 base at J, with 6 bases between the two ends. This CDR3 reads CSVLPQETQYF. CDR3 nucleotides: TGCAGCGTCCTCCCCCAAGAGACCCAGTACTTC.